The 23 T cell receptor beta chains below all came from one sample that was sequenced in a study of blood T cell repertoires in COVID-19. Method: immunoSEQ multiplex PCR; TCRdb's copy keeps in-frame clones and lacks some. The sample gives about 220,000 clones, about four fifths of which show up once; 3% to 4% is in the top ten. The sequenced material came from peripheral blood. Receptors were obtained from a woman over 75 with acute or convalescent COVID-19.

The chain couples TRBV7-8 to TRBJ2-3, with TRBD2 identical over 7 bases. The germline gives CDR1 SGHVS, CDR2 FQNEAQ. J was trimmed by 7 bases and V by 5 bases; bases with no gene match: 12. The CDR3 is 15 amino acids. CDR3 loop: CASSHGGLEPNTQYF. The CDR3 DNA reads TGTGCCAGCAGCCACGGCGGACTAGAGCCGAATACGCAGTATTTT.

In DNA, the CDR3 is TGTGCCAGCAGCCAGGGGGACAGGGGAGCCAACACTGAAGCTTTCTTT. Translation: CASSQGDRGANTEAFF. J is TRBJ1-1 and V is TRBV3-1 (or the pseudogene TRBV3-2); 10 nucleotides align to TRBD1. CDR1 LGHDT and CDR2 YNNKEL come from the germline V gene (reference sequence). CDR3 length equals 16 residues. Losses at the gene ends were 3 bases for V and 2 bases for J; bases not matched to a gene: 6.

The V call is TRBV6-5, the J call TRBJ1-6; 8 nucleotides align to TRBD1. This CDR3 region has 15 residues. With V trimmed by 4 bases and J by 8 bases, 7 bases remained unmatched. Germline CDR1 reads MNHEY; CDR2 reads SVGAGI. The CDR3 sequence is CASSSQGARYSPLHF. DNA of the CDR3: TGTGCCAGCAGTTCCCAGGGGGCTAGGTATTCACCCCTCCACTTT.

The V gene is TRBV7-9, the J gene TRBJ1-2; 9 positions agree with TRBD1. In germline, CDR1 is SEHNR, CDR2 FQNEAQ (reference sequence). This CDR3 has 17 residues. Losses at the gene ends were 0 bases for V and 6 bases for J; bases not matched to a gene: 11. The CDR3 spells CASSLAGQGPGDDGYTF. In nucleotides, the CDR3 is TGTGCCAGCAGCTTAGCGGGACAGGGCCCCGGAGACGATGGCTACACCTTC.

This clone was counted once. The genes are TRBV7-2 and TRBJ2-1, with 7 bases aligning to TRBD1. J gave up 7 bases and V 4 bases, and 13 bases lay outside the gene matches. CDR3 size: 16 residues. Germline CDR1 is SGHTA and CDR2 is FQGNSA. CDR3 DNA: TGTGCCAGCAGCTCACAGGGGACGTTATGGGTGAATGAGCAGTTCTTC. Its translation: CASSSQGTLWVNEQFF. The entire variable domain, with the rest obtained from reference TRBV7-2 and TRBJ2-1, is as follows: GAGVSQSPSNKVTEKGKDVELRCDPISGHTALYWYRQSLGQGLEFLIYFQGNSAPDKSGLPSDRFSAERTGGSVSTLTIQRTQQEDSAVYLCASSSQGTLWVNEQFFGPGTRLTVL.

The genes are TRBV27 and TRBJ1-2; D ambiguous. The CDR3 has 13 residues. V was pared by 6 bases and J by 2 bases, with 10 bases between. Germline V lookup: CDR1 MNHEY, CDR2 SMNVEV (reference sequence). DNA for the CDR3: TGTGCCAGCAGGCGTATCAGGAACTATGGCTACACCTTC. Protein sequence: CASRRIRNYGYTF.

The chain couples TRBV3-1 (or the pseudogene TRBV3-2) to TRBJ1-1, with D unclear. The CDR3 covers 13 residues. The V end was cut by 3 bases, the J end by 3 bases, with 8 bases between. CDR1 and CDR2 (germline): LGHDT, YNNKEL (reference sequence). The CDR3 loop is CASSQTKDTEAFF. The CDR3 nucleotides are TGTGCCAGCAGCCAGACAAAGGACACTGAAGCTTTCTTT.

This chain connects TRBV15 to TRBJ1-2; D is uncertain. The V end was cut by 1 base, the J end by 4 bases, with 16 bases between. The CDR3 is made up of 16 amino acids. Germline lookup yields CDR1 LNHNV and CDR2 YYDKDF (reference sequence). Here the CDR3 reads CATSRGLREESYGYTF. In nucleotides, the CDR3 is TGTGCCACCAGCAGAGGCTTGAGGGAGGAGAGCTATGGCTACACCTTC.

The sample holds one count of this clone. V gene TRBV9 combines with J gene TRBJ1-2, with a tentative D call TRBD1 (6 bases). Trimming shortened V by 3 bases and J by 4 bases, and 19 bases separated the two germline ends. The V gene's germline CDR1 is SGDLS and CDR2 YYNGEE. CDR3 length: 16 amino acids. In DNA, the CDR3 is TGTGCCAGCAGCGACTCCCCGGGACAAAGCATCTATGGCTACACCTTC. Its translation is CASSDSPGQSIYGYTF.

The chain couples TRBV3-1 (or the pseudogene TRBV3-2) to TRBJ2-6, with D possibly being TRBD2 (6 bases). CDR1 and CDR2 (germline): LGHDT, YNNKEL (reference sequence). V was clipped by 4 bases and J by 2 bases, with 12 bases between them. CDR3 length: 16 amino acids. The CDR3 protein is CASSPRGGAGANVLTF. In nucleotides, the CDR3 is TGTGCCAGCAGCCCGCGCGGAGGGGCTGGGGCCAACGTCCTGACTTTC.

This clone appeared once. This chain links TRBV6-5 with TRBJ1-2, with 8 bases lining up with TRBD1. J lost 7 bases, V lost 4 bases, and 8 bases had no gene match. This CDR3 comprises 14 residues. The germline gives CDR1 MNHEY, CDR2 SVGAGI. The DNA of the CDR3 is TGTGCCAGCAGTTCCGGACAGGGTTTGGGTGGCTACACCTTC. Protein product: CASSSGQGLGGYTF.

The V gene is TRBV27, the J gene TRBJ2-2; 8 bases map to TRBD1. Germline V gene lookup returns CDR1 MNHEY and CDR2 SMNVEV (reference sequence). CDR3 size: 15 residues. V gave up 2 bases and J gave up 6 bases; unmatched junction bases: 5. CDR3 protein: CASSLQDRVSGELFF. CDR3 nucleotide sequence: TGTGCCAGCAGTTTACAGGACAGGGTGTCCGGGGAGCTGTTTTTT.

The CDR3: CASSLGTGLRNTEAFF. The CDR3 nucleotides are TGTGCCAGCAGCTTAGGTACAGGGTTAAGAAACACTGAAGCTTTCTTT. The rearrangement joins TRBV7-8 to TRBJ1-1; a weak D match, TRBD1 (6 bases). The CDR3 consists of 16 residues. The V gene lost 1 base and the J gene lost 2 bases, with 14 bases spanning the gap. Germline V gene sequence: CDR1 SGHVS, CDR2 FQNEAQ.

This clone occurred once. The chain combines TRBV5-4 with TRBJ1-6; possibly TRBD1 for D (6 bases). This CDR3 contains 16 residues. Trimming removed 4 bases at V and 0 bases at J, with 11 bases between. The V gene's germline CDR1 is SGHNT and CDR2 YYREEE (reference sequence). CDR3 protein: CASSHDRFSYNSPLHF. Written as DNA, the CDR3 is TGTGCCAGCAGCCACGACAGGTTCTCCTATAATTCACCCCTCCACTTT.

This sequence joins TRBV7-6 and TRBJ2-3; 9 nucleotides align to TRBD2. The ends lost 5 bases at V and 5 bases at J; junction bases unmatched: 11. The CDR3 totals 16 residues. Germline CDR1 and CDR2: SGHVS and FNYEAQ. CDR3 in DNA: TGTGCCAGCAGCCAGGGGACTAGCCCTTCTCAAGATACGCAGTATTTT. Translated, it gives CASSQGTSPSQDTQYF.

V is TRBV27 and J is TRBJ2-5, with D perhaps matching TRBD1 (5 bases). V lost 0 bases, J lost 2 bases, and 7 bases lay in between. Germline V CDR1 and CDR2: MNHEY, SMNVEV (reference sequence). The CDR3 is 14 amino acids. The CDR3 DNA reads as TGTGCCAGCAGTTTATCGGGGCGGCAAGAGACCCAGTACTTC. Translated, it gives CASSLSGRQETQYF.

CDR3 in amino acids: CASSIEGRGTSSTDTQYF. Here the CDR3 DNA reads TGTGCCAGTAGTATAGAGGGCAGGGGAACCTCTAGCACAGATACGCAGTATTTT. The chain uses TRBV19 and TRBJ2-3, with D perhaps matching TRBD1 (6 bases). This CDR3 is built from 18 residues. From germline, CDR1 is LNHDA and CDR2 SQIVND (reference sequence). Trimming took off 0 bases at V and 0 bases at J, with 16 bases between the two ends. The whole variable domain, filled in from reference TRBV19 and TRBJ2-3, reads DGGITQSPKYLFRKEGQNVTLSCEQNLNHDAMYWYRQDPGQGLRLIYYSQIVNDFQKGDIAEGYSVSREKKESFPLTVTSAQKNPTAFYLCASSIEGRGTSSTDTQYFGPGTRLTVL.

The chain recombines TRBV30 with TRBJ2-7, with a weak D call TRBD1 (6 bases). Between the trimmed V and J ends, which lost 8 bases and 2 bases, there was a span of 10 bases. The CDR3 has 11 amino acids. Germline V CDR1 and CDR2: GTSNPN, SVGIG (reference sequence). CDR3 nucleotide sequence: TGTGCCACGGGACATACCTACGAGCAGTACTTC. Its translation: CATGHTYEQYF.

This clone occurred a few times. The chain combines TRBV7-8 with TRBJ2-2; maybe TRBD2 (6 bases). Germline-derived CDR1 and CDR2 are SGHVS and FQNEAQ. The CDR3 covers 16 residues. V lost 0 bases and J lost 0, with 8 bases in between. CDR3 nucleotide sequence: TGTGCCAGCAGCTTAGCCGGGAGCGCGAACACCGGGGAGCTGTTTTTT. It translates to CASSLAGSANTGELFF.

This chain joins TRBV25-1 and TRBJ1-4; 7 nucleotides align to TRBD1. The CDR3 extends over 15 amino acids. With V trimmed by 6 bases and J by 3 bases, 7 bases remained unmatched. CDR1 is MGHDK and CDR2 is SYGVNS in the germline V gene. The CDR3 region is CASRGAGGANEKLFF. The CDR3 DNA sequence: TGTGCCAGCAGAGGGGCAGGGGGTGCTAATGAAAAACTGTTTTTT.

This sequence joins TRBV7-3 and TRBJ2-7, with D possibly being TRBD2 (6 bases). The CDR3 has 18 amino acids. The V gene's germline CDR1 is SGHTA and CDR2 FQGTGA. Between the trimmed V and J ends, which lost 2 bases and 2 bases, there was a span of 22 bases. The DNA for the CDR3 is TGTGCCAGCAGCTTAGGAGGGCCGGCCCCTGAATTTACCTACGAGCAGTACTTC. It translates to CASSLGGPAPEFTYEQYF.

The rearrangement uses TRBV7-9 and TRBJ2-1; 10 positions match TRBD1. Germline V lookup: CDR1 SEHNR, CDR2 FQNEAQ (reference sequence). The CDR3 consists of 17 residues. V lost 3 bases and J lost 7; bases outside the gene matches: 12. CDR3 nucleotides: TGTGCCAGCAGCTTGTTAACCGGGACAGGGGTCGTAAATGAGCAGTTCTTC. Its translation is CASSLLTGTGVVNEQFF.

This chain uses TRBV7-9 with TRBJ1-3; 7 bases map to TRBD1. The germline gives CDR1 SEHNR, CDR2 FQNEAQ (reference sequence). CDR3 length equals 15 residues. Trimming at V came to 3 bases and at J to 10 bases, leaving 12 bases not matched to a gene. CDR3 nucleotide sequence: TGTGCCAGCAGCTTCCGGACAGGCCACATGGGGACCATATATTTT. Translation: CASSFRTGHMGTIYF.